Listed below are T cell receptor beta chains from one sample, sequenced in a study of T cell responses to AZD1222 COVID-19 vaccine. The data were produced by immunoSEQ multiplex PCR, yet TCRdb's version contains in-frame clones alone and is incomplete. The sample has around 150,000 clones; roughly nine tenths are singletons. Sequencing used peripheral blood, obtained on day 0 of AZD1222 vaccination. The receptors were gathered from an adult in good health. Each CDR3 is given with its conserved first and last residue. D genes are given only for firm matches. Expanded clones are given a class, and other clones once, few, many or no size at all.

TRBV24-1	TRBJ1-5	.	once	TGTGCCACCAGTGACACAACAGGCACCGGCAATCAGCCCCAGCATTTT	CATSDTTGTGNQPQHF
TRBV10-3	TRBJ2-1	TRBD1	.	TGTGCCATCAGTGAGAGTCAGGGGGCGGTTAGGGCCTACAATGAGCAGTTCTTC	CAISESQGAVRAYNEQFF
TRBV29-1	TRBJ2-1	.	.	TGCAGCGTTGACGTTGGTGTCTCCTACAATGAGCAGTTCTTC	CSVDVGVSYNEQFF
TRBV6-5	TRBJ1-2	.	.	TGTGCCAGCAGTTACTCGATGGCAGGTGGTGGCTACACCTTC	CASSYSMAGGGYTF
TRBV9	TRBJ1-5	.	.	TGTGCCAGCAGTGACAACCCAGGGTTAAATCAGCCCCAGCATTTT	CASSDNPGLNQPQHF
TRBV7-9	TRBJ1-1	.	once	TGTGCCAGCAGTACCCTCACGCCTGAAGCTTTCTTT	CASSTLTPEAFF
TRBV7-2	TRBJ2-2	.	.	TGTGCCAGCAGTCCGGCGGTATCGAACACCGGGGAGCTGTTTTTT	CASSPAVSNTGELFF
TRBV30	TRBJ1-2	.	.	TGTGCCTGGACTAACCTAAAGGAACGTAGAGCTAACTATGGCTACACCTTC	CAWTNLKERRANYGYTF
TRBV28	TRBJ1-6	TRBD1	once	TGTGCCAGCAGGCAGGGGGGAGGTAATTCACCCCTCCACTTT	CASRQGGGNSPLHF
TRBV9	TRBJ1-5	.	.	TGTGCCAGCAGCGTAGGGACCATCGGCAATCAGCCCCAGCATTTT	CASSVGTIGNQPQHF